This T cell receptor beta chain comes out of a study of T cell responses to AZD1222 COVID-19 vaccine. Germline CDR1 SGHVS, CDR2 FNYEAQ. This CDR3 is built from 16 residues. The V and J ends lost 5 bases and 0 bases, in that order; junction bases with no gene match: 9. This clone was seen only a few times. The table came from immunoSEQ multiplex PCR; TCRdb's copy has only in-frame clones and leaves some out. In the table there are 150,000 to 200,000 clones, roughly 91% of which are singletons. This clonotype was obtained from an adult who received the MenACWY meningococcal vaccine as a control. This chain joins TRBV7-6 and TRBJ1-1, with 7 bases identical to TRBD1. The sample in question was peripheral blood, obtained 28 days after the second dose of the MenACWY control vaccine. As DNA, the CDR3 is TGTGCCAGCAGCCCATGGACAGGCGATATGAACACTGAAGCTTTCTTT. Its protein product is CASSPWTGDMNTEAFF.